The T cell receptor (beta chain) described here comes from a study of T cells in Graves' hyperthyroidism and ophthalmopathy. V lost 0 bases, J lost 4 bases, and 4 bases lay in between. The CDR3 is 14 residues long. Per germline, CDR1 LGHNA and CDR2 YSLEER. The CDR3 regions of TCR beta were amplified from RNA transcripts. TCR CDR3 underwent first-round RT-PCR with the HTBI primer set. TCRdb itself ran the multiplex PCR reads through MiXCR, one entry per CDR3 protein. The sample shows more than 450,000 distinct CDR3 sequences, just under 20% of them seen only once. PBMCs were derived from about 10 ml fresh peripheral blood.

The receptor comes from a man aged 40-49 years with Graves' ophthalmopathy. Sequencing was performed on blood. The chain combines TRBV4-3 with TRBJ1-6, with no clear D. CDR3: CASSQEGYNSPLHF. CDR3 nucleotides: TGCGCCAGCAGCCAAGAAGGTTATAATTCACCCCTCCACTTT.